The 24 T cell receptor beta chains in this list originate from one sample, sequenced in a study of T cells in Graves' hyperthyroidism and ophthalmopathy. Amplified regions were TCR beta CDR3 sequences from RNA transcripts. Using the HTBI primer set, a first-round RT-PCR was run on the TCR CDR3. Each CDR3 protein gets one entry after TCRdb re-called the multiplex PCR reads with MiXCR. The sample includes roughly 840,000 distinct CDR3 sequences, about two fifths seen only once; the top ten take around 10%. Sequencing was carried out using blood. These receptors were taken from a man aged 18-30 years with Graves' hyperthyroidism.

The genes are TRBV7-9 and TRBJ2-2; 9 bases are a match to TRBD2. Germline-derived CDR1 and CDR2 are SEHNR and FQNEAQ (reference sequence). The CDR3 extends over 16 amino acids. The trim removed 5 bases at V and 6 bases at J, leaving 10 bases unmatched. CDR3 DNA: TGTGCCAGCAGCATGACTAGCGGTTCCGTACCCGGGGAGCTGTTTTTT. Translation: CASSMTSGSVPGELFF.

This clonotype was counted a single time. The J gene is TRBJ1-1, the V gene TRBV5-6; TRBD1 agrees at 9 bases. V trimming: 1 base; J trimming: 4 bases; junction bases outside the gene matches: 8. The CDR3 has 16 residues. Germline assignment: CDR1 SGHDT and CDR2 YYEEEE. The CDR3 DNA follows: TGTGCCAGCAGCTTGACAGGGGGCTCCCGGGGCACTGAAGCTTTCTTT. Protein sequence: CASSLTGGSRGTEAFF. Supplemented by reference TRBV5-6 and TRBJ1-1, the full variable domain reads DAGVTQSPTHLIKTRGQQVTLRCSPKSGHDTVSWYQQALGQGPQFIFQYYEEEERQRGNFPDRFSGHQFPNYSSELNVNALLLGDSALYLCASSLTGGSRGTEAFFGQGTRLTVV.

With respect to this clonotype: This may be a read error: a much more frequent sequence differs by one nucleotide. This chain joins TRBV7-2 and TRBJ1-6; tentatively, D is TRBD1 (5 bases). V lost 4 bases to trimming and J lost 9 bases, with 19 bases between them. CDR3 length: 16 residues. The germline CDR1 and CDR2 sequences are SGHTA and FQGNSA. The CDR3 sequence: CASSWGGGSGGSPLHF. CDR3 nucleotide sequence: TGTGCCAGCAGCTGGGGCGGTGGGTCGGGCGGTTCACCCCTCCACTTT.

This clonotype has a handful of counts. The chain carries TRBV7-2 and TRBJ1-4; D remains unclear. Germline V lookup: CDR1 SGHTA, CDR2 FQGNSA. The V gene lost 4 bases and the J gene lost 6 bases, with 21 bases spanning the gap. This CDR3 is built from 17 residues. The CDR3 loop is CASSYGPPGLQDEKLFF. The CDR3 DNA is TGTGCCAGCAGCTACGGACCACCCGGCCTTCAGGATGAAAAACTGTTTTTT.

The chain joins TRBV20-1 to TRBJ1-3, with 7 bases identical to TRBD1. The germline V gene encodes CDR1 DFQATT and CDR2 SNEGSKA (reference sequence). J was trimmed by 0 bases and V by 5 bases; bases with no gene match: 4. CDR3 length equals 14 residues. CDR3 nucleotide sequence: TGCAGTGCTGATAACAGGGGCTCTGGAAACACCATATATTTT. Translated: CSADNRGSGNTIYF.

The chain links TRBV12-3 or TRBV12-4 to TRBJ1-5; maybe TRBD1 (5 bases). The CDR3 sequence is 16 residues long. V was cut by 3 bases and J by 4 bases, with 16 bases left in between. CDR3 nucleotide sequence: TGTGCCAGCAGTTTCGGGACCGACTTGGGTAATCAGCCCCAGCATTTT. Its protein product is CASSFGTDLGNQPQHF.

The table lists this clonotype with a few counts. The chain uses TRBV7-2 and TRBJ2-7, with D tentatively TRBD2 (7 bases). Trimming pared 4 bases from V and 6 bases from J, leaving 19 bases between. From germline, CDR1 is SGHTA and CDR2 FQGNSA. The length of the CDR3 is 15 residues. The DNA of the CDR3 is TGTGCCAGCAGCTGGGACTACCGAGGGGGAACCGAGCAGTACTTC. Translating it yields CASSWDYRGGTEQYF.

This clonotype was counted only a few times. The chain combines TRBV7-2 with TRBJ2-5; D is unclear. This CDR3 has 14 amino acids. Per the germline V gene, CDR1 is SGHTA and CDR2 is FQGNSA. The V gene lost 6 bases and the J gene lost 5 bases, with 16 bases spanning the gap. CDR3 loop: CASSQTGWLETQYF. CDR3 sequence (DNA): TGTGCCAGCAGTCAGACTGGGTGGTTGGAGACCCAGTACTTC.

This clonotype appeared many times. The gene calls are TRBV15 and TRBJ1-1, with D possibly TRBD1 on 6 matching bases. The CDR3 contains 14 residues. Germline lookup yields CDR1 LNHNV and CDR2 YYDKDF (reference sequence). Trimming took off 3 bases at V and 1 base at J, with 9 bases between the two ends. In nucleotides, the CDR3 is TGTGCCACCAGCAGGATAGGGGGGAACACTGAAGCTTTCTTT. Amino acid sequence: CATSRIGGNTEAFF.

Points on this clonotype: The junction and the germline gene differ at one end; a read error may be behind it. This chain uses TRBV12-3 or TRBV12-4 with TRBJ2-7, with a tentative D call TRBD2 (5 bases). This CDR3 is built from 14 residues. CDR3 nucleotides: TGCGCCAGCAGCCCCGACCCCTCCAGGAGGGAGCAGTACTTC. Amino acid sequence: CASSPDPSRREQYF.

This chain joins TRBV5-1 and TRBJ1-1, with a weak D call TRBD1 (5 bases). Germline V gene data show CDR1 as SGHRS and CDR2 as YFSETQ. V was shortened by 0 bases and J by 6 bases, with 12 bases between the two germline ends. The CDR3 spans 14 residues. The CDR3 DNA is TGCGCCAGCAGCTTGGGGGGGTATGGGGCTGAAGCTTTCTTT. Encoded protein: CASSLGGYGAEAFF. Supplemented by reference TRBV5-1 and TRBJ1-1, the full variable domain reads KAGVTQTPRYLIKTRGQQVTLSCSPISGHRSVSWYQQTPGQGLQFLFEYFSETQRNKGNFPGRFSGRQFSNSRSEMNVSTLELGDSALYLCASSLGGYGAEAFFGQGTRLTVV.

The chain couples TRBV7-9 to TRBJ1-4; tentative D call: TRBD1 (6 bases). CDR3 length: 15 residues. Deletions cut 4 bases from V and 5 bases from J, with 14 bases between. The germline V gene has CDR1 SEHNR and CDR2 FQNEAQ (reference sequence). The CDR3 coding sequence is TGTGCCAGCAGCTACCCCTCAGGGGAAAATGAAAAACTGTTTTTT. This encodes CASSYPSGENEKLFF. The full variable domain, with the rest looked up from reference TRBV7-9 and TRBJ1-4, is DTGVSQNPRHKITKRGQNVTFRCDPISEHNRLYWYRQTLGQGPEFLTYFQNEAQLEKSRLLSDRFSAERPKGSFSTLEIQRTEQGDSAMYLCASSYPSGENEKLFFGSGTQLSVL.

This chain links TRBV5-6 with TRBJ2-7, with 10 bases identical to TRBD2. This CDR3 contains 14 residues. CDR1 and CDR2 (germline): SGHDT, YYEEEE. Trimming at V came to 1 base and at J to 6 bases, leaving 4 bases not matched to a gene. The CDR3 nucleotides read TGTGCCAGCAGCTTGCATCTAGCGGGGGTCGAGCAGTACTTC. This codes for CASSLHLAGVEQYF.

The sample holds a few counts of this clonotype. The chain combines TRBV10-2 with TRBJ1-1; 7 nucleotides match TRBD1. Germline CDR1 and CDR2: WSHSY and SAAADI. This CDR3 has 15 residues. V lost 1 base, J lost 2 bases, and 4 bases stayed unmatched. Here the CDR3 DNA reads TGCGCCAGCAGTGAGTTCCAGGGGGGAAACACTGAAGCTTTCTTT. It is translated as CASSEFQGGNTEAFF.

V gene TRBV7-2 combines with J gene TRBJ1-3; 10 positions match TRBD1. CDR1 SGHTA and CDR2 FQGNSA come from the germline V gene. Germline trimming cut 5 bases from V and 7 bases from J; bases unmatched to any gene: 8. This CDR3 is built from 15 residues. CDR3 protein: CASSRGTGVGNTIYF. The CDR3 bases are TGTGCCAGCAGCCGCGGGACAGGGGTCGGGAACACCATATATTTT.

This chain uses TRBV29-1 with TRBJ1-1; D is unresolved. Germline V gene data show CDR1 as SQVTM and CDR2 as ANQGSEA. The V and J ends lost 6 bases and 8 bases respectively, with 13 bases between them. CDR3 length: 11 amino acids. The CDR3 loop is CSVASGREAFF. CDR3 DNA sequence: TGCAGCGTCGCAAGCGGGAGGGAAGCTTTCTTT.

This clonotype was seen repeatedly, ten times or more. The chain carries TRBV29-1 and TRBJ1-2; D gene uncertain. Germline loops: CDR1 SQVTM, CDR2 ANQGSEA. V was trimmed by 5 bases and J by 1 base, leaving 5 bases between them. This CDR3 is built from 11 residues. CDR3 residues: CSVPINYGYTF. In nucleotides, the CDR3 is TGCAGCGTTCCCATTAACTATGGCTACACCTTC.

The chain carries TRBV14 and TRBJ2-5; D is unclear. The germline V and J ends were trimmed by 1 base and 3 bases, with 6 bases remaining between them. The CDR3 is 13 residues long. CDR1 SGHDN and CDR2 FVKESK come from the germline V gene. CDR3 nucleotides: TGTGCCAGCAGCCAAGCCGATGAAGAGACCCAGTACTTC. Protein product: CASSQADEETQYF.

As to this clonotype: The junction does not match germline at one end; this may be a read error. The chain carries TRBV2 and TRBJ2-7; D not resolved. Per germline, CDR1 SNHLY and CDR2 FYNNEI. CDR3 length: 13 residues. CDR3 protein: CVSSEAPGYEQYF. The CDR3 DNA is TGTGTCAGCAGTGAAGCGCCCGGTTACGAGCAGTACTTC. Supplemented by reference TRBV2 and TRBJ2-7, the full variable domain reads EPEVTQTPSHQVTQMGQEVILRCVPISNHLYFYWYRQILGQKVEFLVSFYNNEISEKSEIFDDQFSVERPDGSNFTLKIRSTKLEDSAMYFCVSSEAPGYEQYFGPGTRLTVT.

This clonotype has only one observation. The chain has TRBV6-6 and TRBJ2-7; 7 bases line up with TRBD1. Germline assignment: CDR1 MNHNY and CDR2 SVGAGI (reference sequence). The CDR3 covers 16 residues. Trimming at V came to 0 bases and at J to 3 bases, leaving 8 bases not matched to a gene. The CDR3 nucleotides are TGTGCCAGCAGTTACTCGACCGAGACAGGGCTCTACGAGCAGTACTTC. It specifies CASSYSTETGLYEQYF.

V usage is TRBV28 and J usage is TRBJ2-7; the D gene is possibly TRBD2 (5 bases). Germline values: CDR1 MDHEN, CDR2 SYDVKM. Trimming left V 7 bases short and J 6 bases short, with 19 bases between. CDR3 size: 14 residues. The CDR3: CASTQGSAEGEQYF. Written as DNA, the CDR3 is TGTGCCAGCACCCAAGGATCGGCAGAGGGCGAGCAGTACTTC.

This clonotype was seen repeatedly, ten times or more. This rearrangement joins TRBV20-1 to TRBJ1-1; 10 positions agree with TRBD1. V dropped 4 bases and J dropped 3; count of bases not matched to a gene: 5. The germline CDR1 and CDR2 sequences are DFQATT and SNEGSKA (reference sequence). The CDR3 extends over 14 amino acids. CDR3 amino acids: CSATPGTGDTEAFF. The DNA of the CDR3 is TGCAGTGCTACGCCCGGGACAGGGGACACTGAAGCTTTCTTT.

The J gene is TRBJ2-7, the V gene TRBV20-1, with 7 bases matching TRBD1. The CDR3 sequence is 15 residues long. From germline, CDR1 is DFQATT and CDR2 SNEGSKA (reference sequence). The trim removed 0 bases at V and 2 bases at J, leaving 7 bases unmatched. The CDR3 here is CSAREVPGQPYEQYF. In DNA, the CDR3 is TGCAGTGCTAGAGAAGTTCCGGGACAGCCCTACGAGCAGTACTTC.

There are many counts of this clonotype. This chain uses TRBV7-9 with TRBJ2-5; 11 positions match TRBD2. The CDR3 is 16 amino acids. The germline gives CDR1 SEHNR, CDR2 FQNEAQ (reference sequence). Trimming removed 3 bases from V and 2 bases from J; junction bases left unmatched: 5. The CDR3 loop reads CASSFPRLAGQETQYF. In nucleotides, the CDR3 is TGTGCCAGCAGCTTCCCACGACTAGCGGGACAAGAGACCCAGTACTTC.